This passage covers 8 T cell receptor beta chains from one sample sequenced in a study of T-cell reconstitution after alpha-beta-depleted transplantation in children. As it was prepared, the TCRbeta library received unique molecular identifiers. TCRdb independently ran MiXCR on the PCR reads; one entry per CDR3 protein. Of approximately 400,000 distinct CDR3 sequences in the sample, 11% are singletons; the top ten hold over 4.5%. Sequenced here: PBMCs from the stem cell graft donor, sampled from the stem cell graft. The receptor set was obtained from a human donor who donated a stem cell graft to a child with acute myeloid leukemia.

This clonotype came up many times. The J gene is TRBJ2-1, the V gene TRBV5-1; 8 bases line up with TRBD2. J was trimmed by 6 bases and V by 3 bases; bases with no gene match: 5. Germline V gives CDR1 SGHRS, CDR2 YFSETQ. The CDR3 totals 14 residues. CDR3 nucleotides: TGCGCCAGCAGCTCGGGAGGGGCGAGCAATGAGCAGTTCTTC. Translated: CASSSGGASNEQFF.

The table lists this clonotype with many counts. The chain links TRBV20-1 to TRBJ1-5; 8 bases agree with TRBD1. Germline trimming cut 3 bases from V and 3 bases from J; bases unmatched to any gene: 7. CDR1 is DFQATT and CDR2 is SNEGSKA in the germline V gene (reference sequence). The CDR3 loop spans 15 amino acids. In DNA, the CDR3 is TGCAGTGCTAGGGAAAACAGGGGGTACAATCAGCCCCAGCATTTT. This translates into CSARENRGYNQPQHF.

This sequence joins TRBV4-2 and TRBJ2-1; maybe TRBD2 (6 bases). Germline CDR1 LGHNA, CDR2 YNFKEQ. CDR3 length: 17 residues. Trimming left V 1 base short and J 3 bases short, with 16 bases between. The CDR3 protein is CASSQVTRGGSYNEQFF. The CDR3 coding sequence is TGTGCCAGCAGCCAAGTCACCCGGGGAGGAAGCTACAATGAGCAGTTCTTC.

The chain links TRBV6-6 to TRBJ2-1; D is unclear. The CDR3 is made up of 13 amino acids. V was pared by 2 bases and J by 8 bases, with 10 bases between. Germline V gene sequence: CDR1 MNHNY, CDR2 SVGAGI (reference sequence). The CDR3: CASSYRDIDEQFF. The CDR3 region has the DNA TGTGCCAGCAGTTACAGGGATATCGATGAGCAGTTCTTC.

J is TRBJ1-4 and V is TRBV4-1; possibly TRBD1 for D (5 bases). V shed 3 bases and J shed 10 bases, with 21 bases lying between them. CDR1 and CDR2 (germline): MGHRA, YSYEKL. The CDR3 contains 16 residues. The CDR3 bases are TGCGCCAGCAGCCATCCCGCGGAGGGGATGAGAGGAAAACTGTTTTTT. Residues: CASSHPAEGMRGKLFF.

This chain joins TRBV7-2 and TRBJ2-5; D unclear. Trimming pared 1 base from V and 1 base from J, leaving 7 bases between. Germline CDR1 SGHTA, CDR2 FQGNSA. The CDR3 totals 14 residues. For the CDR3, the DNA is TGTGCCAGCAGCTTAGAGCTGGTCCAAGAGACCCAGTACTTC. As protein: CASSLELVQETQYF.

The genes are TRBV20-1 and TRBJ2-1; 12 bases match TRBD2. The CDR3 has 16 amino acids. The trim removed 6 bases at V and 3 bases at J, leaving 9 bases unmatched. Germline loops: CDR1 DFQATT, CDR2 SNEGSKA (reference sequence). CDR3: CSAPPTSGGIYNEQFF. The DNA of the CDR3 is TGCAGTGCCCCGCCTACTAGCGGGGGGATCTACAATGAGCAGTTCTTC.

This chain links TRBV15 with TRBJ2-5; tentative D call: TRBD2 (6 bases). V was cut by 3 bases and J by 5 bases, with 10 bases left in between. The CDR3 is 13 amino acids. CDR1 and CDR2 from the germline V gene are LNHNV and YYDKDF (reference sequence). The CDR3 sequence: CATSSGGVETQYF. DNA for the CDR3: TGTGCCACCAGCAGTGGCGGGGTCGAGACCCAGTACTTC. The entire variable domain, with the rest obtained from reference TRBV15 and TRBJ2-5, is as follows: DAMVIQNPRYQVTQFGKPVTLSCSQTLNHNVMYWYQQKSSQAPKLLFHYYDKDFNNEADTPDNFQSRRPNTSFCFLDIRSPGLGDTAMYLCATSSGGVETQYFGPGTRLLVL.